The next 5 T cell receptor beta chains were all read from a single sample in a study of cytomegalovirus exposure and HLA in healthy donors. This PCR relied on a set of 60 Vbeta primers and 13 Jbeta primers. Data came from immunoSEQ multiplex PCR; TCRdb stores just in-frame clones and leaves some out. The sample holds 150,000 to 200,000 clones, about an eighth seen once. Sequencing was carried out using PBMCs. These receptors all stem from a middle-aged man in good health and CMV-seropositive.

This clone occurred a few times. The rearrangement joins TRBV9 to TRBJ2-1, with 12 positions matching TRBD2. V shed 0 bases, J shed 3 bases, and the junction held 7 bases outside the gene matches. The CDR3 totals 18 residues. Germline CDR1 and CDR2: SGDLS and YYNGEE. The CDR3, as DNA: TGTGCCAGCAGCGTAGTCCCTAGCGGGGGGGGCCTCTACAATGAGCAGTTCTTC. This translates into CASSVVPSGGGLYNEQFF.

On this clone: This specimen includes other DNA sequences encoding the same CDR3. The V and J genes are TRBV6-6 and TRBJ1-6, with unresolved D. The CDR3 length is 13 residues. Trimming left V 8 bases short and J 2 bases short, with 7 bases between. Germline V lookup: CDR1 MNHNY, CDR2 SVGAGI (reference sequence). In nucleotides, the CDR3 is TGTGCCAGCCTAAACCCCTATAATTCACCCCTCCACTTT. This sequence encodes CASLNPYNSPLHF.

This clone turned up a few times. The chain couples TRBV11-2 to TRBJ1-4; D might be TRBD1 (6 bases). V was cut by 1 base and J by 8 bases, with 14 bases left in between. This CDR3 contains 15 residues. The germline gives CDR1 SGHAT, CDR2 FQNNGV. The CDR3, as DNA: TGTGCCAGCAGCTTAGTTCGGGGGGCGGGGGAAAAACTGTTTTTT. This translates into CASSLVRGAGEKLFF.

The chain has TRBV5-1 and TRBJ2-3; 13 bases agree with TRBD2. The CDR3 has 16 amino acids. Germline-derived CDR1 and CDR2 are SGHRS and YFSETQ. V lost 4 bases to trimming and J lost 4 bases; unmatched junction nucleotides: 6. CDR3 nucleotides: TGCGCCAGCAGCCCGCGACTAGCGGGGGGCTCAGATACGCAGTATTTT. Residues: CASSPRLAGGSDTQYF.

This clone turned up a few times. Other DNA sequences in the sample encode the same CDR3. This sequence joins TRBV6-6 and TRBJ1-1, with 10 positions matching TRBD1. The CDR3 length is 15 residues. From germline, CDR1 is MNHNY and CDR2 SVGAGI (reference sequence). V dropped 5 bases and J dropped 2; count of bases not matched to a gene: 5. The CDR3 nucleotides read TGTGCCAGCAGTCGCCCGACAGGGGGCAACACTGAAGCTTTCTTT. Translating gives CASSRPTGGNTEAFF.